Listed here are 2 T cell receptor beta chains from one sample, sequenced in a study of response to subunit inactivated influenza vaccine. TCRdb reanalysed the RT-PCR reads using MiXCR and keeps one entry per CDR3 protein. The sample has over 800,000 distinct CDR3 sequences, over 20% seen once; the top ten hold about a tenth. Sequenced here: PBMCs from blood, sampled less than 6 days after vaccination. The receptors come from a man in his forties or fifties who received an inactivated influenza vaccine.

This clonotype was observed once. The rearrangement uses TRBV5-6 and TRBJ2-1; 7 bases map to TRBD1. The CDR3 extends over 16 amino acids. V was pared by 4 bases and J by 3 bases, with 10 bases of the junction left unmatched. CDR1 is SGHDT, CDR2 YYEEEE, per germline. CDR3 bases: TGTGCCAGCAGCCCTCTACAGGGGAGCCACTACAATGAGCAGTTCTTC. This translates into CASSPLQGSHYNEQFF.

The chain couples TRBV4-2 to TRBJ2-2; D is unresolved. V was shortened by 0 bases and J by 6 bases, with 14 bases between the two germline ends. CDR1 is LGHNA and CDR2 is YNFKEQ in the germline V gene. The CDR3 spans 16 residues. The CDR3 spells CASSQDGTVIAGELFF. The CDR3 nucleotides read TGTGCCAGCAGCCAAGATGGTACAGTAATAGCCGGGGAGCTGTTTTTT.